Listed below are T cell receptor beta chains from one sample, sequenced in a study of T cells and Merkel cell carcinoma outcomes. The method was immunoSEQ multiplex PCR; TCRdb's version includes in-frame clones alone and lacks a portion of them. The data hold 1,200 to 1,500 clones, with 86% observed a single time. The sequencing sample was made of tumor tissue from Merkel cell carcinoma. The source is a human donor with Merkel cell carcinoma. CDR3s leave out the opening cysteine and the closing phenylalanine or tryptophan. The order of the fields is J gene, D gene, V gene, CDR3 protein. The D gene is left open where the match is weak.

TRBJ1-4 | . | TRBV5-1 | ASSLEHRISEKLF
TRBJ2-5 | . | TRBV9 | ASSVAVAETQY
TRBJ1-5 | TRBD1 | TRBV19 | ASSPTGRGNQPQH
TRBJ2-3 | TRBD2 | TRBV7-3 | ASSPSSGGTTDTQY
TRBJ1-2 | TRBD1 | TRBV30 | AWRGTGGARGYT
TRBJ1-1 | . | TRBV13 | ASSGGGGITEAF
TRBJ1-2 | . | TRBV30 | AWSVSAPSGYT
TRBJ2-3 | TRBD2 | TRBV4-1 | ASSWAGGTDTQY
TRBJ2-3 | . | TRBV11-2 | ASSLGRGDTDTQY
TRBJ2-7 | TRBD1 | TRBV6-5 | ANSAGFPGGFEQY
TRBJ2-1 | . | TRBV5-1 | ASSLDSARDEQF
TRBJ2-7 | . | TRBV25-1 | ASSGGYEQY
TRBJ1-5 | TRBD1 | TRBV7-8 | ASSLKDRVDQPQH
TRBJ2-7 | TRBD1 | TRBV7-2 | ASSPPGGLSYEQY
TRBJ2-1 | . | TRBV14 | ASSHASEQF
TRBJ2-5 | TRBD1 | TRBV18 | ASSPIGTGNEETQY
TRBJ2-2 | . | TRBV7-9 | ASAWRGGTGELF
TRBJ1-1 | . | TRBV7-2 | ASSPRSWREAF
TRBJ2-1 | . | TRBV29-1 | SVGPIEVEQF
TRBJ1-4 | TRBD1 | TRBV23-1 | ASSQLPGQGNEKLF
TRBJ1-2 | . | TRBV15 | ATSTLGGGGYT
TRBJ2-2 | . | TRBV25-1 | ASSDYRGGGELF
TRBJ2-5 | . | TRBV6-5 | ASSYSWRAQETQY
TRBJ2-7 | TRBD2 | TRBV20-1 | SGEREREQY
TRBJ2-1 | TRBD1 | TRBV11-3 | ASSLRARDRPYNEQF
TRBJ2-3 | . | TRBV5-4 | ASSSKQDSSTDTQY
TRBJ1-1 | . | TRBV4-3 | ASSPGQNSNTEAF
TRBJ2-3 | . | TRBV7-2 | ASSPSLGLRDTQY
TRBJ1-4 | TRBD1 | TRBV5-6 | ASSLATGGWRKLF
TRBJ2-3 | . | TRBV7-9 | AGAIGGRADTQY
TRBJ1-1 | . | TRBV18 | ASSQTGDGTEAF
TRBJ2-7 | . | TRBV29-1 | SVLGGWGLAYEQY
TRBJ2-1 | TRBD1 | TRBV7-6 | ASSIRQGATYNEQF
TRBJ1-2 | TRBD1 | TRBV10-3 | AIGQGNYGYT
TRBJ1-2 | . | TRBV18 | ASSEPKSYGYT
TRBJ2-7 | . | TRBV27 | ASPVRTPYEQY
TRBJ2-3 | . | TRBV7-8 | ASSLAGTQDTQY
TRBJ2-3 | TRBD1 | TRBV5-1 | ASSSTGVAPNTQY
TRBJ1-1 | . | TRBV15 | ATSRGVRGSVNTEAF
TRBJ2-7 | . | TRBV7-9 | ASSRTDRLGEQY
TRBJ1-2 | . | TRBV30 | AFRRNYGYT
TRBJ2-7 | TRBD1 | TRBV9 | ASSPGQGPYEQY
TRBJ2-2 | TRBD2 | TRBV9 | ASSLLAGGGTGELF
TRBJ1-5 | TRBD1 | TRBV29-1 | SVGDRDQPQH
TRBJ1-4 | TRBD1 | TRBV28 | ASSKQGTTNEKLF
TRBJ2-3 | TRBD2 | TRBV5-6 | ASSSPLAVSTDTQY
TRBJ1-1 | . | TRBV9 | ASSVRPGAEAF
TRBJ2-7 | . | TRBV5-6 | ASSLVDNLEQY
TRBJ1-2 | . | TRBV29-1 | SAGQLHNYGYT
TRBJ1-1 | . | TRBV13 | ASSTGPEAF
TRBJ2-7 | TRBD2 | TRBV6-1 | ASSEGDYPYEQY
TRBJ2-2 | . | TRBV5-1 | ASSLNSLNTGELF
TRBJ1-1 | . | TRBV6-5 | ASSLGGSEAF
TRBJ2-7 | . | TRBV7-2 | ASSLNYRGEQY
TRBJ2-7 | . | TRBV10-3 | AISVGRYEQY
TRBJ2-1 | . | TRBV7-8 | ASSLGVFEQF
TRBJ1-2 | TRBD1 | TRBV15 | ATSRDQGGSGYT